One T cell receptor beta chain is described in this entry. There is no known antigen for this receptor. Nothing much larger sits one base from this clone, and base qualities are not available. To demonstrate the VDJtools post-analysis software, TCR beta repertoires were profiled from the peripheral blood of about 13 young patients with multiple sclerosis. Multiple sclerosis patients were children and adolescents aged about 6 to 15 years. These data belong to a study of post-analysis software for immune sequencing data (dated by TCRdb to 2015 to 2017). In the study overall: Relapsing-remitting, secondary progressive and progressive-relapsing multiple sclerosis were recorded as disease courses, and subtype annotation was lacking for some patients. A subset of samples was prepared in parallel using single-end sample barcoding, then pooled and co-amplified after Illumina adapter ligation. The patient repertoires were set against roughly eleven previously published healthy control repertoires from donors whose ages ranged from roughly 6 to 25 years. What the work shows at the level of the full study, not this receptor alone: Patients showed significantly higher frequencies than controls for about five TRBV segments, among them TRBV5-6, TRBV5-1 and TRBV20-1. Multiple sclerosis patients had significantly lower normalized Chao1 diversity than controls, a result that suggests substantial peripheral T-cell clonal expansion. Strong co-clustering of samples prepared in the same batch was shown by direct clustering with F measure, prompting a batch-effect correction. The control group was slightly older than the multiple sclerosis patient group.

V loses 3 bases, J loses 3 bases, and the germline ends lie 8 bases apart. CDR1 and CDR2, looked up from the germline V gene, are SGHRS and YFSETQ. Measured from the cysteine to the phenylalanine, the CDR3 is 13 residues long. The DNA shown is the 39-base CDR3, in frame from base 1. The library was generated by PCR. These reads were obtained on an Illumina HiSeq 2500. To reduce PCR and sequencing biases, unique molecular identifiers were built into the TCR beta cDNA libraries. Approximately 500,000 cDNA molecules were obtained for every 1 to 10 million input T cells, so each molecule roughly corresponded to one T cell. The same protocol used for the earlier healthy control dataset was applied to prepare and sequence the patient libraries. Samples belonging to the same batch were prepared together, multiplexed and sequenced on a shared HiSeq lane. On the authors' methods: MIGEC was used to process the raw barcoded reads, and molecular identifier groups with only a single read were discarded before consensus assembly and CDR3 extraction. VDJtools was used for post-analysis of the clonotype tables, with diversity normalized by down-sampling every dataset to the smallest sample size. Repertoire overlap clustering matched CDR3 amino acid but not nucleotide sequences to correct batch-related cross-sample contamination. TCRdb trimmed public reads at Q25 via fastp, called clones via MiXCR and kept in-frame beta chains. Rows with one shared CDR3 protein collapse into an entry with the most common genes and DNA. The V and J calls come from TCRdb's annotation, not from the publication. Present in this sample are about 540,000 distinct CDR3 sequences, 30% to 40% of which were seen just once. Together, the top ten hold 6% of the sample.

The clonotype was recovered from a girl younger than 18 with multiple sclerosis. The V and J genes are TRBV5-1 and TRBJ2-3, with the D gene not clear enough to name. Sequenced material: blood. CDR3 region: CASSSSNTDTQYF. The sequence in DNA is TGCGCCAGCAGCTCATCGAATACAGATACGCAGTATTTT.